Listed below are T cell receptor beta chains from one sample, sequenced in a study of blood T cell repertoires in COVID-19. Produced via immunoSEQ multiplex PCR; TCRdb's table is partial and in-frame only. This sample has 100,000 to 120,000 clones, with more than 80% found just once. The sample taken for sequencing was peripheral blood. Source of these receptors: a woman aged 40 to 50 with acute or convalescent COVID-19. Both conserved end residues are part of each CDR3. A D gene is named only where the DNA matches it firmly. Clone sizes are given selectively: once, few, many, or a class where the clone is expanded.

>TRBV11-2|-|-|TRBJ2-7
TGTGCCAGCAGCTTAACCCCCGGAGACTACGAGCAGTACTTC
CASSLTPGDYEQYF
>TRBV30|-|-|TRBJ1-1
TGTGCCTGGTCGAGGCCGTGGGAAGCTTTCTTT
CAWSRPWEAFF
>TRBV19|TRBD2|-|TRBJ2-5
TGTGCCAGTAGTATATTCCTAGCGGCTAAAGAGACCCAGTACTTC
CASSIFLAAKETQYF
>TRBV2|-|-|TRBJ1-1
TGTGCCAGCAGTGAAGAAGCGAACACTGAAGCTTTCTTT
CASSEEANTEAFF
>TRBV30|-|once|TRBJ2-3
TGTGCCTGGACTAAGAACACAGATACGCAGTATTTT
CAWTKNTDTQYF
>TRBV19|TRBD1|-|TRBJ2-7
TGTGCCAGTAGTATACGACAGCCGGGACAGGGTTACGAGCAGTACTTC
CASSIRQPGQGYEQYF
>TRBV5-6|TRBD2|few|TRBJ2-7
TGTGCCAGCAGCCGAAGGACCGAGCGGGGGGACACCTACGAGCAGTACTTC
CASSRRTERGDTYEQYF
>TRBV6-6|TRBD1|-|TRBJ2-6
TGTGCCAGCAGTCCCGGGACAGAAAGCTCTGGGGCCAACGTCCTGACTTTC
CASSPGTESSGANVLTF
>TRBV2|-|-|TRBJ2-5
TGTGCCAGCAGTGACTATTTCCGGGAGACCCAGTACTTC
CASSDYFRETQYF
>TRBV6-1|-|-|TRBJ1-6
TGTGCCAGCAGTGATAAGGAGGCCGCCACATCGCCCCTCCACTTT
CASSDKEAATSPLHF
>TRBV2|-|-|TRBJ2-3
TGTGCCAGCAGCGGGGGAAGGGGAGATACGCAGTATTTT
CASSGGRGDTQYF
>TRBV7-9|-|few|TRBJ2-1
TGTGCCAGCAGCTTCCGGCGGACAGGTCGCGGGGGGCTGGATGAGCAGTTCTTC
CASSFRRTGRGGLDEQFF
>TRBV7-2|-|-|TRBJ1-2
TGTGCCAGCACACCTACAGGGAACTATGGCTACACCTTC
CASTPTGNYGYTF
>TRBV7-9|-|-|TRBJ1-2
TGTGCCAGCAGCTTAGAGCAAAGTAACTATGGCTACACCTTC
CASSLEQSNYGYTF